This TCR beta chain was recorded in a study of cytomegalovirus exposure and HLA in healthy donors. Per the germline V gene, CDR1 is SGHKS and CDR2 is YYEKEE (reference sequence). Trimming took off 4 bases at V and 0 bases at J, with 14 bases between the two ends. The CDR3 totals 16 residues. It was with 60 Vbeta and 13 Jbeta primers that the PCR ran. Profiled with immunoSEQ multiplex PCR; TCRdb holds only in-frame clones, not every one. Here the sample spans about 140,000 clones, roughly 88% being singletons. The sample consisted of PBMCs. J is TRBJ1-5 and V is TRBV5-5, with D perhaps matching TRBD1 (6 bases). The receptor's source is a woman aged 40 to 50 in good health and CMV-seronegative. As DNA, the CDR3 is TGTGCCAGCAGCCCTACTGGACAGTATAGCAATCAGCCCCAGCATTTT. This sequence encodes CASSPTGQYSNQPQHF.